Listed here are 10 T cell receptor beta chains from one sample, sequenced in a study of blood T cell repertoires in COVID-19. The protocol was immunoSEQ multiplex PCR, while the TCRdb copy is restricted to in-frame clones and leaves out a portion. This table has 110,000 or so clones, more than 70% appearing once. Sequencing input: peripheral blood. These receptors all stem from a woman between 65 and 79 years old who had recovered from COVID-19.

The chain is built from TRBV5-1 and TRBJ2-3; 9 nucleotides align to TRBD2. The CDR3 totals 15 residues. V lost 2 bases to trimming and J lost 0 bases; unmatched junction nucleotides: 1. Germline CDR1 and CDR2: SGHRS and YFSETQ. The CDR3 sequence: CASSFSGGSTDTQYF. The CDR3 DNA is TGCGCCAGCAGCTTCAGCGGGGGGAGCACAGATACGCAGTATTTT.

The chain links TRBV5-1 to TRBJ1-1; 9 nucleotides align to TRBD1. With 4 bases clipped from V and 6 bases from J, the junction kept 4 bases outside the gene matches. CDR1 is SGHRS and CDR2 is YFSETQ in the germline V gene. CDR3 size: 13 residues. In nucleotides, the CDR3 is TGCGCCAGCAGCGGGACAGGGAGCCCTGAAGCTTTCTTT. Its protein product is CASSGTGSPEAFF.

A single count supports this clone. This chain uses TRBV3-1 (or the pseudogene TRBV3-2) with TRBJ1-5; unclear D gene. V lost 4 bases and J lost 7, with 14 bases in between. Germline V CDR1 and CDR2: LGHDT, YNNKEL (reference sequence). This CDR3 has 14 residues. This CDR3 reads CASSRLNTAQPQHF. The CDR3 DNA follows: TGTGCCAGCAGCCGACTTAACACCGCCCAGCCCCAGCATTTT.

This chain joins TRBV5-1 and TRBJ2-7, with TRBD1 matching 7 bases. The V gene end was trimmed by 8 bases and the J gene end by 5 bases; junction bases not matched to a gene: 10. This CDR3 has 13 amino acids. Germline loops: CDR1 SGHRS, CDR2 YFSETQ. CDR3 region: CASSTGLGDEQYF. The CDR3 DNA reads TGCGCCAGTTCGACAGGGCTAGGGGACGAGCAGTACTTC.

This clone is a singleton in its sample. The chain carries TRBV10-3 and TRBJ1-1; 11 nucleotides agree with TRBD1. The CDR3 contains 18 residues. CDR1 is ENHRY, CDR2 SYGVKD, per germline. J lost 4 bases, V lost 4 bases, and 14 bases had no gene match. CDR3: CAISASRPGTGGVTEAFF. The CDR3 DNA reads as TGTGCCATCAGTGCCAGCCGACCCGGGACAGGGGGGGTCACTGAAGCTTTCTTT.

The chain combines TRBV5-1 with TRBJ2-1, with D possibly TRBD2 on 7 matching bases. V was shortened by 2 bases and J by 5 bases, with 8 bases between the two germline ends. The CDR3 runs to 13 residues. Germline V gives CDR1 SGHRS, CDR2 YFSETQ. CDR3 sequence: CASSFGGHNEQFF. CDR3 sequence (DNA): TGCGCCAGCAGCTTCGGGGGGCACAATGAGCAGTTCTTC.

This chain links TRBV3-1 (or the pseudogene TRBV3-2) with TRBJ1-2; D ambiguous. The CDR3 extends over 12 amino acids. Trimming took off 3 bases at V and 3 bases at J, with 5 bases between the two ends. CDR1 LGHDT and CDR2 YNNKEL come from the germline V gene (reference sequence). The chain's CDR3 is CASSQSDYGYTF. CDR3 in DNA: TGTGCCAGCAGCCAGTCCGACTATGGCTACACCTTC.

This sequence joins TRBV6-5 and TRBJ1-6; 11 bases fit TRBD1. Germline-derived CDR1 and CDR2 are MNHEY and SVGAGI. The CDR3 is made up of 15 amino acids. V shed 5 bases, J shed 9 bases, and the junction held 6 bases outside the gene matches. CDR3 amino acids: CASSPTGTGGSPLHF. CDR3 nucleotides: TGTGCCAGCAGTCCTACCGGGACAGGGGGTTCACCCCTCCACTTT.

The V call is TRBV19, the J call TRBJ2-5, with 13 bases matching TRBD2. The CDR3 totals 15 residues. V lost 6 bases, J lost 5 bases, and 6 bases stayed unmatched. Per germline, CDR1 LNHDA and CDR2 SQIVND (reference sequence). CDR3 protein: CASSRLAGGGETQYF. CDR3 in DNA: TGTGCCAGTAGCCGACTAGCGGGAGGAGGTGAGACCCAGTACTTC.

The gene calls are TRBV6-5 and TRBJ2-3, with TRBD2 matching 8 bases. Trimming cost V 7 bases and J 3 bases; bases outside gene matches: 3. The CDR3 has 13 amino acids. Germline values: CDR1 MNHEY, CDR2 SVGAGI. CDR3 residues: CASTRGGTDTQYF. CDR3 bases: TGTGCCAGCACCCGGGGGGGGACAGATACGCAGTATTTT.